Sequencing of this TCR beta chain was carried out in a study of Ad26.COV2.S vaccination and SARS-CoV-2 variants (dated by TCRdb to about 2021). Notes on the research overall: Donors in the vaccine arm were drawn from COV1001, a multicentre, randomized, double-blind, placebo-controlled phase I-IIa trial testing Ad26.COV2.S in healthy adults. Ad26.COV2.S was given intramuscularly at 5x10^10 or 1x10^11 viral particles, as a single shot or as two shots 56 days apart. Sequencing of the TCRbeta repertoire served to evaluate the specificity and breadth of SARS-CoV-2-reactive T cell receptors following Ad26.COV2.S vaccination. The TCR-sequenced set comprised around 30 samples: around 20 Ad26.COV2.S vaccine recipients, 5 placebo recipients and 8 SARS-CoV-2 convalescent individuals. Trial participants were randomized into five groups of five: low-dose or high-dose Ad26.COV2.S given once or twice, or placebo on both occasions. Throughout the experiments and outcome assessment, investigators stayed blinded to trial group allocation. Overall results and qualifications from the work: Non-spike TCR breadth was comparable between vaccine and placebo recipients, consistent with the vaccine containing only spike. Comparing responses between vaccine doses or regimens was not something the study was powered to do. After vaccination, spike-specific CD8+ and CD4+ T cell responses were reported to show substantial breadth. It was noted by the authors that total T cell responses may have been underestimated by the TCR breadth and depth analyses. Spike-specific TCR breadth was higher in Ad26.COV2.S recipients than in placebo recipients (P = 0.0014).

TCRbeta CDR3 regions were sequenced with the immunoSEQ Assay. After extraction, genomic DNA underwent amplification by bias-controlled multiplex PCR, followed by high-throughput sequencing. In the paper's pipeline: To quantify the absolute abundance of every unique TCRbeta CDR3 region, sequences were collapsed and filtered. T cell fraction was estimated by normalization of TCRbeta template counts to usable DNA, with usable DNA being measured through amplification of reference genes present in all nucleated cells. Repertoire TCRs were annotated as SARS-CoV-2-specific when V gene, CDR3 amino acid sequence and J gene were exactly matched to a known reactive TCR set. The reference SARS-CoV-2 TCR set was derived from MIRA and filtered for enrichment in COVID-19-positive ImmuneCODE repertoires, a step that removed public or cross-reactive TCRs. Using the MIRA antigens, annotated TCRs were further analysed by specific ORF or by position within an ORF. Breadth was defined as annotated unique rearrangements over total unique productive rearrangements; depth was the summed frequency of those rearrangements. Group comparisons of TCR breadth used two-sided Wilcoxon rank-sum tests. TCRdb re-hosts the immuneACCESS table, in-frame sequences only. Its copies lack some clones; in the studies checked, an unresolved V gene accounts for under half of them, and the cause for the rest is not known. V and J calls and clone size are copied from that table; D and trimming were computed from the DNA. The sample table shows about 440,000 clones, and 70% to 90% are seen once. The leading ten clones occupy more than 10% of the sample.

The label giving this sample's treatment or condition can be read as: about 20 received Ad26.COV2.S at low or high dose, single or two shots; about 5 received placebo; per-sample allocation not given. Repertoires of vaccine and placebo recipients were sequenced from samples taken on day 63 after the first injection. In Cohort 1b, around 23 adults aged 18-55 years were enrolled at a single site in Boston, USA, between 29 July and 7 August 2020. Ad26.COV2.S was a replication-incompetent adenovirus type 26 vector that expressed a prefusion-stabilized SARS-CoV-2 spike protein derived from the original Wuhan strain. A note on this clone: Its cognate antigen has yet to be identified. Base qualities are missing; no much larger clone stands one base away.

V loses 6 bases, J loses 12 bases, and the germline ends lie 17 bases apart. The CDR3 goes from the cysteine to the phenylalanine over 12 residues. CDR3 DNA is the only sequence kept; it has 36 bases, read in frame from the first base. CDR1 and CDR2 are drawn from the germline V gene: MNHEY, SVGAGI. The rearranged segments are TRBV6-5 and TRBJ2-5; possibly the D gene is TRBD2, per 6 matching bases. Sequences were derived from peripheral blood, sampled in a trial of Ad26.COV2.S vaccine versus placebo. This sequence was found in a person between 18 and 65 years old who received the Ad26.COV2.S COVID-19 vaccine or a placebo. The DNA sequence follows: TGTGCCAGCAGGGGGGGACCCAAGGGGAAGTACTTC. It translates as CASRGGPKGKYF.